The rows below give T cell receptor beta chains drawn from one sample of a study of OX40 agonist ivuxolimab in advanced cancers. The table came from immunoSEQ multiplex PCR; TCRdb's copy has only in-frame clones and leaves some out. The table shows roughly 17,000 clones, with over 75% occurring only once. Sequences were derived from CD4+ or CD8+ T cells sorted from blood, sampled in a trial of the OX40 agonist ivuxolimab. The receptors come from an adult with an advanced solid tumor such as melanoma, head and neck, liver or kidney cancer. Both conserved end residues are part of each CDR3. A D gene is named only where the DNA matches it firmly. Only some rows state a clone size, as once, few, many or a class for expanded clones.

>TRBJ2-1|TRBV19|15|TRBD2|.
CASSVLAGAYNEQFF
TGTGCCAGTAGTGTACTAGCGGGAGCGTACAATGAGCAGTTCTTC
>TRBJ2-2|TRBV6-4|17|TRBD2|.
CALPGLAGVGGTGELFF
TGTGCCCTACCGGGACTAGCGGGAGTCGGGGGCACCGGGGAGCTGTTTTTT
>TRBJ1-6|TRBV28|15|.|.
CASSLVGNLDSPLHF
TGTGCCAGCAGTTTGGTAGGGAATTTGGATTCACCCCTCCACTTT
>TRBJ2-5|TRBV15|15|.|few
CATSRAQGVLETQYF
TGTGCCACCAGCAGAGCGCAGGGAGTGTTGGAGACCCAGTACTTC
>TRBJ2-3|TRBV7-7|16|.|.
CASSLSTYGSTDTQYF
TGTGCTAGCAGCTTGTCGACCTATGGGAGCACAGATACGCAGTATTTT
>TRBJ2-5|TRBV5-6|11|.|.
CASSQQETQYF
TGTGCCAGCAGCCAACAAGAGACCCAGTACTTC
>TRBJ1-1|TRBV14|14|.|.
CASSQSGVNTEAFF
TGTGCCAGCAGCCAAAGTGGGGTGAACACTGAAGCTTTCTTT
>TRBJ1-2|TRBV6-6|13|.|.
CASSYGLSHGYTF
TGTGCCAGCAGTTATGGGCTCTCGCATGGCTACACCTTC
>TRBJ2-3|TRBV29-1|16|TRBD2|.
CSVRGGEAPRTDTQYF
TGCAGCGTCCGGGGGGGGGAGGCCCCCCGCACAGATACGCAGTATTTT
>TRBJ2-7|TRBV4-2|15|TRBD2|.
CASSQKTSGSYEQYF
TGTGCCAGCAGCCAAAAGACTAGCGGGAGTTACGAGCAGTACTTC
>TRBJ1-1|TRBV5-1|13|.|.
CASSPPGVTEAFF
TGCGCCAGCAGCCCCCCGGGTGTCACTGAAGCTTTCTTT
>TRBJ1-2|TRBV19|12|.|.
CASSIANYGYTF
TGTGCCAGTAGTATAGCCAACTATGGCTACACCTTC
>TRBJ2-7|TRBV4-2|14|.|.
CASSQGRGSYEQYF
TGTGCCAGCAGCCAAGGCAGAGGTTCCTACGAGCAGTACTTC
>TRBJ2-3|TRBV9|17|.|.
CASSVWDHLRAADTQYF
TGTGCCAGCAGCGTATGGGACCACCTGCGTGCTGCAGATACGCAGTATTTT
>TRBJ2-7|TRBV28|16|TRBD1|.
CASSFPPGQGRYEQYF
TGTGCCAGCAGTTTCCCCCCCGGACAGGGGAGGTACGAGCAGTACTTC
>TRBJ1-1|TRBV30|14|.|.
CAWSVLDSGTEAFF
TGTGCCTGGAGTGTACTGGACTCGGGTACTGAAGCTTTCTTT
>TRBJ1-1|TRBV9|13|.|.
CASSEGGNTEAFF
TGTGCCAGCAGCGAGGGGGGGAACACTGAAGCTTTCTTT
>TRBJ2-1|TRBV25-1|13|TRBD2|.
CASNQREFDEQFF
TGTGCCAGCAACCAGCGGGAGTTCGATGAGCAGTTCTTC
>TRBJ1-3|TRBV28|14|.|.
CASRIGASGNTIYF
TGTGCCAGCAGGATTGGGGCCTCTGGAAACACCATATATTTT
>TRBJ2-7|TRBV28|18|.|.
CASSLRGQPVPNSYEQYF
TGTGCCAGCAGTTTACGGGGGCAGCCCGTCCCAAACTCCTACGAGCAGTACTTC
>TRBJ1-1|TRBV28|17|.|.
CASSSILTGMRNTEAFF
TGTGCCAGCAGTTCCATCCTCACAGGGATGAGGAACACTGAAGCTTTCTTT
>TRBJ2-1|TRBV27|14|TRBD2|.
CASGLGALYNEQFF
TGTGCCAGCGGACTAGGAGCCCTATACAATGAGCAGTTCTTC
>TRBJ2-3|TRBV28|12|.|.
CASSSGLDTQYF
TGTGCCAGCAGTTCCGGATTAGATACGCAGTATTTT
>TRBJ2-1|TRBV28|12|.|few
CASSPSFNEQFF
TGTGCCAGCAGTCCCTCATTCAATGAGCAGTTCTTC
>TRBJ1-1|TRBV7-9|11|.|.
CASSLAYEAFF
TGTGCCAGCAGCTTAGCCTACGAAGCTTTCTTT
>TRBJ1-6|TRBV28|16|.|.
CASSLPKTGGHSPLHF
TGTGCCAGCAGTTTACCCAAGACCGGGGGGCATTCACCCCTCCACTTT
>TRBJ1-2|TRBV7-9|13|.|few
CASSSGTSLGYTF
TGTGCCAGCAGCTCCGGGACGTCTCTCGGCTACACCTTC
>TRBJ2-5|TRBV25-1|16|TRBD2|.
CASSDPPGTRQETQYF
TGTGCCAGCAGTGACCCCCCCGGGACTAGGCAAGAGACCCAGTACTTC
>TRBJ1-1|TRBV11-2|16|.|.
CASSSAHEEVNTEAFF
TGTGCCAGCAGCTCAGCTCACGAGGAGGTGAACACTGAAGCTTTCTTT
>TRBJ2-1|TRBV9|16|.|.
CASSLDGSASYNEQFF
TGTGCCAGCAGCTTAGATGGTAGCGCCTCCTACAATGAGCAGTTCTTC
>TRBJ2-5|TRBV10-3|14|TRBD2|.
CAIRPAGVQETQYF
TGTGCCATCAGGCCAGCGGGAGTTCAAGAGACCCAGTACTTC
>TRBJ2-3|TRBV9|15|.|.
CASSVAGSSTDAQYF
TGTGCCAGCAGCGTAGCGGGATCCAGCACAGATGCGCAGTATTTT
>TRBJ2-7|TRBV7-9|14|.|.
CASSPARASYEQYF
TGTGCCAGCAGCCCGGCCAGGGCTTCCTACGAGCAGTACTTC
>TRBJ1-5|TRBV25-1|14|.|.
CASSDRGSNQPQHF
TGTGCCAGCAGTGATAGGGGTAGCAATCAGCCCCAGCATTTT
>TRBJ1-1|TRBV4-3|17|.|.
CASSQGIRPSDNTEAFF
TGCGCCAGCAGCCAAGGCATTCGGCCATCTGATAACACTGAAGCTTTCTTT
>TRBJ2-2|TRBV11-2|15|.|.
CASSSLGVNTGELFF
TGTGCCAGCAGCTCCCTCGGCGTAAACACCGGGGAGCTGTTTTTT
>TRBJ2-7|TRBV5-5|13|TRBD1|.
CASTPTGDYEQYF
TGTGCCAGCACCCCGACAGGGGACTACGAGCAGTACTTC
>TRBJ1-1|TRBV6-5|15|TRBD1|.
CASSYPRTGGTEAFF
TGTGCCAGCAGTTACCCGAGGACAGGGGGCACTGAAGCTTTCTTT
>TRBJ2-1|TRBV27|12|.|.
CASSLLGNEQFF
TGTGCCAGCAGTTTATTGGGCAATGAGCAGTTCTTC
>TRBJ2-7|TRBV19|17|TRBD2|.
CASSIIPGLAGDYEQYF
TGTGCCAGTAGTATAATCCCTGGACTAGCGGGCGATTACGAGCAGTACTTC